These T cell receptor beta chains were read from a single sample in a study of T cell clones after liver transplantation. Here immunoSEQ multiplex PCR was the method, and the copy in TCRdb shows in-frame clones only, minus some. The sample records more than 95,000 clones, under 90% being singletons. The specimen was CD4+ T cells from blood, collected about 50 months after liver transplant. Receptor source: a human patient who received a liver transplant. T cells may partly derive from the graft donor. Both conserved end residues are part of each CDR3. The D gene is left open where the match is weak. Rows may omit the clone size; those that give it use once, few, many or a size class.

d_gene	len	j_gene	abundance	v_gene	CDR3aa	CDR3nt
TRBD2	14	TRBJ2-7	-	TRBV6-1	CASSVASGDYEQYF	TGTGCCAGCAGTGTAGCTAGCGGGGACTACGAGCAGTACTTC
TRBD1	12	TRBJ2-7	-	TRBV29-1	CSARTGPYEQYF	TGCAGCGCTCGGACAGGACCCTACGAGCAGTACTTC
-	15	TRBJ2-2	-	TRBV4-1	CATRRGEANTGELFF	TGCGCCACTAGGCGAGGGGAGGCGAACACCGGGGAGCTGTTTTTT
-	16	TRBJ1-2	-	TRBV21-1	CASSGRGQGARLGYTF	TGTGCCAGCAGCGGACGAGGACAGGGGGCGCGTCTTGGCTACACCTTC
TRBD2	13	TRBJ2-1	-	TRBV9	CASSGLANPWQFF	TGTGCCAGCAGCGGACTAGCAAACCCATGGCAGTTCTTC
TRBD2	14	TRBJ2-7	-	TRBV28	CASSFSGGTYEQYF	TGTGCCAGCAGTTTTAGCGGGGGGACCTACGAGCAGTACTTC
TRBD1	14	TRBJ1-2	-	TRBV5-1	CASSLDRGPVGYTF	TGCGCCAGCAGCTTGGATAGGGGGCCGGTAGGCTACACCTTC
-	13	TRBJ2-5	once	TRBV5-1	CASSQGDSETQYF	TGCGCCAGCAGCCAGGGTGATTCGGAGACCCAGTACTTC
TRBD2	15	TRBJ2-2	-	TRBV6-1	CASRAGGPDTGELFF	TGTGCCAGCAGAGCGGGGGGGCCGGACACCGGGGAGCTGTTTTTT
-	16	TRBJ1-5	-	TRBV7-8	CASSPIFIGGGQPQHF	TGTGCCAGCAGCCCCATATTCATCGGAGGGGGTCAGCCCCAGCATTTT
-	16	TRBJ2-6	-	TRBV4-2	CASSQRGRSGANVLTF	TGTGCCAGCAGCCAAAGGGGAAGGTCTGGGGCCAACGTCCTGACTTTC
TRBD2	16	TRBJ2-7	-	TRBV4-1	CASSQDLAGGVREQYF	TGCGCCAGCAGCCAAGATTTGGCGGGAGGTGTTCGCGAGCAGTACTTC
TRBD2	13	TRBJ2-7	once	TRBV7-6	CASSSREAYEQYF	TGTGCCAGCAGTTCCCGGGAGGCCTACGAGCAGTACTTC
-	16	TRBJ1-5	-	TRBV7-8	CASSPPLGSRNQPQHF	TGTGCCAGCAGCCCCCCTTTAGGGAGCAGGAATCAGCCCCAGCATTTT
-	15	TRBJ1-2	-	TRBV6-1	CASSEAGDPYYGYTF	TGTGCCAGCAGTGAAGCGGGGGACCCTTACTATGGCTACACCTTC
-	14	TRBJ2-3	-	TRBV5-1	CASSSTHRTDTQYF	TGCGCCAGCAGCTCGACCCACCGCACAGATACGCAGTATTTT
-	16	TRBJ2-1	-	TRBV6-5	CASSYSLSYSYNEQFF	TGTGCCAGCAGTTACTCCCTGTCCTACTCCTACAATGAGCAGTTCTTC
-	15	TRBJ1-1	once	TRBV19	CASSVRGQGNTEAFF	TGTGCCAGTAGTGTGAGGGGCCAGGGGAACACTGAAGCTTTCTTT